This TCR beta chain emerged from a study of cytomegalovirus exposure and HLA in healthy donors. The study's findings and limits: About 90% or about 30% of the time was how often most TCR beta V segments were productive, according to an earlier analysis. As immune exposure information, only CMV serostatus was available.

Concerning this clone: What it binds is not known.

The CDR3 has 16 residues. The V segment lost 4 bases and the J segment 4 bases; nucleotides outside the gene matches: 10. Per the germline V gene, CDR1 is SGDLS and CDR2 is YYNGEE. Each donor was healthy, and each was a bone marrow donor. Primers: 60 Vbeta forward and 13 Jbeta reverse. Original methodology: In a later analysis, around 12 million of 83 million or so unique beta chains occurred in at least two donors. Sequencing used immunoSEQ multiplex PCR; TCRdb keeps in-frame clones, though not all of them. The D gene and trimming were derived from the DNA, and the V and J assignments and clone size from that table. The repertoire includes about 180,000 clones, over 65% of them detected once, and about 1.5% sits in the top ten.

Input material: PBMCs. The TCR comes from a man aged 18 to 35 in good health and CMV-seronegative. The gene calls are TRBV9 and TRBJ2-5; 10 nucleotides line up with TRBD2. The CDR3 sequence: CASSLQAGGMGETQYF. The CDR3 coding sequence is TGTGCCAGCAGCCTACAAGCGGGGGGGATGGGAGAGACCCAGTACTTC.